Presented here are 12 T cell receptor beta chains from one specimen sequenced in a study of T cell responses to AZD1222 COVID-19 vaccine. Sequencing used immunoSEQ multiplex PCR; TCRdb keeps in-frame clones, though not all of them. The table includes over 130,000 clones, around 90% detected once. The source was peripheral blood, collected 28 days after the second AZD1222 dose. The receptors here all came from an adult who received the AZD1222 COVID-19 vaccine.

This chain joins TRBV12-5 and TRBJ1-3; D call uncertain. Germline CDR1 LGHNT, CDR2 FRNRAP. V was cut by 3 bases and J by 7 bases, with 16 bases left in between. The CDR3 has 15 amino acids. CDR3 loop: CASGLVSGPSNTIYF. DNA of the CDR3: TGTGCTAGTGGTTTAGTCTCGGGCCCGTCGAACACCATATATTTT. Based on the CDR3 plus reference TRBV12-5 and TRBJ1-3, the full variable domain is DARVTQTPRHKVTEMGQEVTMRCQPILGHNTVFWYRQTMMQGLELLAYFRNRAPLDDSGMPKDRFSAEMPDATLATLKIQPSEPRDSAVYFCASGLVSGPSNTIYFGEGSWLTVV.

V and J are TRBV7-6 and TRBJ2-3; no reliable D call. The V end lost 5 bases, the J end lost 4 bases, and 13 bases lay between the germline ends. The CDR3 spans 14 residues. Germline lookup yields CDR1 SGHVS and CDR2 FNYEAQ. The CDR3 region is CASSPRVGSDTQYF. The CDR3 DNA sequence: TGTGCCAGCAGCCCCCGGGTGGGATCAGATACGCAGTATTTT.

This clone was picked up a small number of times. The V gene is TRBV19, the J gene TRBJ2-7; maybe TRBD2 (5 bases). In germline, CDR1 is LNHDA, CDR2 SQIVND (reference sequence). This CDR3 has 15 residues. Deletions cut 3 bases from V and 0 bases from J, with 12 bases between. This chain's CDR3 is CASSIRRVGSYEQYF. Here the CDR3 DNA reads TGTGCCAGTAGTATCCGGCGGGTGGGCTCCTACGAGCAGTACTTC.

The genes are TRBV5-4 and TRBJ1-2, with TRBD1 as a possible D gene (5 bases). V gave up 0 bases and J gave up 1 base, with 16 bases separating them. CDR1 is SGHNT and CDR2 is YYREEE in the germline V gene (reference sequence). This CDR3 is 17 amino acids long. This CDR3 reads CASSLDQLTGGNYGYTF. CDR3 nucleotides: TGTGCCAGCAGCTTGGACCAGTTAACTGGGGGTAACTATGGCTACACCTTC.

CDR3 sequence (DNA): TGTGCCAGCAGTCCTAGGCCCAGGGGGCTTGGAAACACCATATATTTT. This sequence encodes CASSPRPRGLGNTIYF. The chain employs TRBV2 and TRBJ1-3; 8 nucleotides align to TRBD1. With V trimmed by 5 bases and J by 3 bases, 9 bases remained unmatched. In germline, CDR1 is SNHLY, CDR2 FYNNEI. The CDR3 runs 16 residues.

This chain connects TRBV29-1 to TRBJ1-1; TRBD1 is a possible D gene (5 bases). The CDR3 contains 14 residues. Per germline, CDR1 SQVTM and CDR2 ANQGSEA. V lost 7 bases and J 0 bases, leaving 15 bases between the germline ends. This chain's CDR3 is CSARGGMVNTEAFF. CDR3 coding DNA: TGCAGCGCTCGGGGGGGGATGGTGAACACTGAAGCTTTCTTT.

The genes are TRBV3-1 (or the pseudogene TRBV3-2) and TRBJ2-2, with D unclear. Germline V gives CDR1 LGHDT, CDR2 YNNKEL (reference sequence). V dropped 0 bases and J dropped 6 bases, with 11 bases sitting between them. The CDR3 totals 15 residues. The CDR3 is CASSQDHGVPGELFF. CDR3 in DNA: TGTGCCAGCAGCCAAGATCATGGGGTCCCCGGGGAGCTGTTTTTT.

The chain carries TRBV27 and TRBJ2-5; no reliable D call. Germline V gene data show CDR1 as MNHEY and CDR2 as SMNVEV (reference sequence). Trimming stripped 5 bases from V and 1 base from J, with 8 bases between. The length of the CDR3 is 13 residues. The CDR3 region is CASSRTLQETQYF. For the CDR3, the DNA is TGTGCCAGCAGTCGCACCCTCCAAGAGACCCAGTACTTC.

J is TRBJ1-6 and V is TRBV9; 7 nucleotides agree with TRBD1. Germline loops: CDR1 SGDLS, CDR2 YYNGEE. V lost 3 bases to trimming and J lost 5 bases; unmatched junction nucleotides: 5. The CDR3 is 15 amino acids. The CDR3 loop is CASSERTGDNSPLHF. DNA for the CDR3: TGTGCCAGCAGCGAGCGTACAGGGGATAATTCACCCCTCCACTTT.

The V gene is TRBV10-3, the J gene TRBJ1-5, with 8 nucleotides matching TRBD1. Germline loops: CDR1 ENHRY, CDR2 SYGVKD. V dropped 3 bases and J dropped 4; count of bases not matched to a gene: 5. The CDR3 sequence is 15 residues long. The CDR3 region has the DNA TGTGCCATCAGTGATCCCGACAGGGGTAATCAGCCCCAGCATTTT. It specifies CAISDPDRGNQPQHF.

In the case of this clone: Other DNA sequences in the sample encode the same CDR3. This chain links TRBV5-1 with TRBJ2-3; D gene ambiguous. The length of the CDR3 is 14 residues. CDR1 and CDR2 from the germline V gene are SGHRS and YFSETQ. V was trimmed by 0 bases and J by 3 bases, leaving 8 bases between them. CDR3 sequence reads: CASSLAVGTDTQYF. Written as DNA, the CDR3 is TGCGCCAGCAGCTTGGCGGTGGGGACAGATACGCAGTATTTT.

The CDR3 region is CASSLGMTGHNEQFF. The CDR3 DNA is TGTGCCAGTTCCCTAGGAATGACCGGCCACAATGAGCAGTTCTTC. The chain uses TRBV19 and TRBJ2-1; D is unclear. The CDR3 is made up of 15 amino acids. Germline assignment: CDR1 LNHDA and CDR2 SQIVND (reference sequence). Trimming removed 8 bases at V and 5 bases at J, with 19 bases between.